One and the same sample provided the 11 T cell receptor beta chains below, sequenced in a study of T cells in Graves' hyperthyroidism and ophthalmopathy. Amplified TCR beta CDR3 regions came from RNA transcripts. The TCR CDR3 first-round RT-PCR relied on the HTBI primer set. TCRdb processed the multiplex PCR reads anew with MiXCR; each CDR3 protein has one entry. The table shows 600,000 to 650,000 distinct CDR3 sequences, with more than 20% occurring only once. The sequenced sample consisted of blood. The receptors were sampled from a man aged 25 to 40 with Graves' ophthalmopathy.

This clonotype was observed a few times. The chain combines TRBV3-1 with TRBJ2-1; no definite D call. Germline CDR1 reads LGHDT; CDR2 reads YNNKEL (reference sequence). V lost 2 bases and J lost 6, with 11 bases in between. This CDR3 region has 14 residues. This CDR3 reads CASSQHVLGNEQFF. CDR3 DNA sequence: TGTGCCAGCAGCCAACATGTACTGGGCAATGAGCAGTTCTTC.

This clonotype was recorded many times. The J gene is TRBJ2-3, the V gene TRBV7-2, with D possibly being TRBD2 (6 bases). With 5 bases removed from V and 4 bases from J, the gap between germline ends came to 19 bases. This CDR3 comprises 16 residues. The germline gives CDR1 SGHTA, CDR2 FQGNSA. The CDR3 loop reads CASSQPGTAVADTQYF. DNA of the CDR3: TGTGCCAGCAGCCAACCCGGGACTGCAGTGGCAGATACGCAGTATTTT.

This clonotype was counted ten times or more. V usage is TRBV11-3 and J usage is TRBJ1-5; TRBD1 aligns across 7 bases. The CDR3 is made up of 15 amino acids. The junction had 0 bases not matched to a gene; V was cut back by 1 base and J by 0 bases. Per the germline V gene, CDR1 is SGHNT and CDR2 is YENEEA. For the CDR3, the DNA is TGTGCCAGCAGCTTAGCAGGGGGTAGCAATCAGCCCCAGCATTTT. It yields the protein CASSLAGGSNQPQHF. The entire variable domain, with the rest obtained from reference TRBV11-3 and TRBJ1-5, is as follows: EAGVVQSPRYKIIEKKQPVAFWCNPISGHNTLYWYLQNLGQGPELLIRYENEEAVDDSQLPKDRFSAERLKGVDSTLKIQPAELGDSAVYLCASSLAGGSNQPQHFGDGTRLSIL.

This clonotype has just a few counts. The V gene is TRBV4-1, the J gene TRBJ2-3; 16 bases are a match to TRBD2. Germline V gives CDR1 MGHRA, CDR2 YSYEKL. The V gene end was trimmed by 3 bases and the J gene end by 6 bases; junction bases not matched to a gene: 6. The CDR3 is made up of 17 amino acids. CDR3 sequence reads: CASSHPGTSGRGDTQYF. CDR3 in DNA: TGCGCCAGCAGCCACCCCGGGACTAGCGGGAGGGGGGATACGCAGTATTTT.

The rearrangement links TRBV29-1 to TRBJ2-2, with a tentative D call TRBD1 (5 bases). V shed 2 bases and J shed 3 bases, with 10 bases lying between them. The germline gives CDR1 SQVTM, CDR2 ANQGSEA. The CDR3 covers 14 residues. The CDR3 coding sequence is TGCAGCGTTGAACAGGGAATCCACACCGGGGAGCTGTTTTTT. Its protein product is CSVEQGIHTGELFF.

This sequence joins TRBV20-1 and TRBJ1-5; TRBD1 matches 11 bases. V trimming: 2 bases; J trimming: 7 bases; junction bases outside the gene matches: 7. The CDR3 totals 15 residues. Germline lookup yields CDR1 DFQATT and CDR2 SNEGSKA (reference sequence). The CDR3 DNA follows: TGCAGTGCTAGAACTGGACAGGGGGCTGGCCAGCCCCAGCATTTT. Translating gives CSARTGQGAGQPQHF.

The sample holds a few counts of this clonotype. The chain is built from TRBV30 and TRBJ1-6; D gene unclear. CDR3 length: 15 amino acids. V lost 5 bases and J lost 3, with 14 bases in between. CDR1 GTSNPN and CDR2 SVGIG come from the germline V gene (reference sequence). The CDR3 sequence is CAWVPPTNYNSPLHF. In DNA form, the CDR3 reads TGTGCCTGGGTCCCGCCGACAAACTATAATTCACCCCTCCACTTT.

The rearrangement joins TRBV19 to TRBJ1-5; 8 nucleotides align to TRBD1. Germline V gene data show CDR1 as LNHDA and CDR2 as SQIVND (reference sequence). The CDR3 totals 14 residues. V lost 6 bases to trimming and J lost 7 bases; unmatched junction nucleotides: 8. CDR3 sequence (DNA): TGTGCCAGTAGCGGTGGACAGGGTGGGCAGCCCCAGCATTTT. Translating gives CASSGGQGGQPQHF.

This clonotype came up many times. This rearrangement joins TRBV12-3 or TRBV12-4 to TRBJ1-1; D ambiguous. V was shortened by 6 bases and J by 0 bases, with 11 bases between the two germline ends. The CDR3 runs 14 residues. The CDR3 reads CASSPASVNTEAFF. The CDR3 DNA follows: TGTGCCAGCAGCCCCGCTAGTGTGAACACTGAAGCTTTCTTT.

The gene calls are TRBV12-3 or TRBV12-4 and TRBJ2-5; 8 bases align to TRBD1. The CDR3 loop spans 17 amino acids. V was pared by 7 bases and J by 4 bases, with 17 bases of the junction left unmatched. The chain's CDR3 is CASTLTGVVASGETQYF. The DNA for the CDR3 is TGTGCCAGCACACTGACAGGGGTCGTCGCATCAGGAGAGACCCAGTACTTC.

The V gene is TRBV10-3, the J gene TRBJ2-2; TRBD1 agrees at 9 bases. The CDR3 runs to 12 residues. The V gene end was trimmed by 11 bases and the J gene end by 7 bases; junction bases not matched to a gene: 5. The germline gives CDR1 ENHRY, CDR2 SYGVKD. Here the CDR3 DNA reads TGTGCCGCACGACAGGGGGACGGGGAGCTGTTTTTT. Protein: CAARQGDGELFF.